This TCR beta chain was documented in a study of T cells after yellow fever vaccination. Overall study results and limits: In post-booster samples, most primary-vaccination clones reappeared (approximately 96% CD4, about 90% CD8). Weaker, the secondary response had a peak occurring faster, on day 5 versus 15.

TCRdb analysed the 5' RACE reads with MiXCR anew, one entry per CDR3 protein. The table lists approximately 550,000 distinct CDR3 sequences, roughly 14% of them singletons. A word on this clonotype: As yet, its antigen is unknown.

The source material was PBMCs, sampled on the day of the yellow fever booster vaccination. The receptor was derived from a man aged 25 to 40 who received the YFV17D yellow fever vaccine.

Here the CDR3 reads CSARDVTTGVDSYNSPLHF. The CDR3 DNA reads as TGCAGTGCTAGAGATGTTACAACAGGGGTCGACTCCTATAATTCACCCCTCCACTTT. The chain is built from TRBV20-1 and TRBJ1-6, with 7 bases lining up with TRBD1. Germline V gene lookup returns CDR1 DFQATT and CDR2 SNEGSKA (reference sequence). This CDR3 is built from 19 residues. J lost 0 bases, V lost 0 bases, and 11 bases had no gene match.